This T cell receptor (beta chain) was sequenced in a study of vaccination and CD4 T cells after COVID-19. Notes on the study in general: Only relatively few convalescent patients were studied, and early post-infection timepoints were not analyzed.

Treatment indicated: roughly 11-day PBMC culture with coronavirus spike peptide pools or control peptides (ViraFEST assay). The CDR3 totals 14 residues. The germline CDR1 and CDR2 sequences are DFQATT and SNEGSKA (reference sequence). The V gene lost 4 bases and the J gene lost 1 base, with 13 bases spanning the gap. For this clonotype: The antigen is unknown.

Sequence data for DNA of cultured CD4+ T cells were generated by the Oncomine TCR Beta short-read assay. A single record per CDR3 protein comes from TCRdb applying MiXCR to the PCR reads. The sample yields thousands of distinct CDR3 sequences, about 70% seen once. This sequence joins TRBV20-1 and TRBJ2-5; either TRBD1 or TRBD2 may fit D (5 bases each). The specimen was CD4+ T cells from blood, cultured in vitro, collected before SARS-CoV-2 vaccination. This receptor was taken from a human donor who had recovered from COVID-19. CDR3 in amino acids: CSATPGRLQETQYF. The CDR3 nucleotides read TGCAGTGCTACGCCGGGACGGCTCCAAGAGACCCAGTACTTC.